One sample yielded the 27 T cell receptor beta chains listed below, sequenced in a study of T cells in Graves' hyperthyroidism and ophthalmopathy. RNA transcripts served as the template for amplifying TCR beta CDR3 regions. First-round RT-PCR targeting the TCR CDR3 was performed with the HTBI primer set. TCRdb recomputed calls from the multiplex PCR reads with MiXCR, one row per CDR3 protein. The data hold over 500,000 distinct CDR3 sequences, with 46% observed a single time. Material for sequencing was peripheral blood or thyroid tissue (not recorded which). These receptors came from an adult woman with Graves' disease, either hyperthyroidism or ophthalmopathy (not recorded which).

Only one count was recorded for this clonotype. The CDR3 does not close with the conserved phenylalanine or tryptophan, likely indicating a read error. The limits of the CDR3 on the DNA are not certain, so only TCRdb's listed CDR3 is given. The CDR3 spells CASSPPPNS. This sequence joins TRBV9 and TRBJ1-6; the DNA was not used to check the table's D call, TRBD1. A total of 9 residues make up the CDR3, ends included. Looked up from germline, CDR1 is SGDLS and CDR2 is YYNGEE.

This clonotype was seen many times. J is TRBJ2-7 and V is TRBV7-2; D gene uncertain. Trimming cost V 1 base and J 2 bases, with 9 bases left between them. This CDR3 region has 14 residues. The germline V gene encodes CDR1 SGHTA and CDR2 FQGNSA. CDR3 sequence: CASSLGATPYEQYF. CDR3 sequence (DNA): TGTGCCAGCAGCTTAGGGGCCACCCCCTACGAGCAGTACTTC.

V gene TRBV6-5 combines with J gene TRBJ1-4, with D possibly being TRBD1 (6 bases). V gave up 4 bases and J gave up 4 bases, with 10 bases separating them. Germline V gives CDR1 MNHEY, CDR2 SVGAGI. The CDR3 contains 14 residues. CDR3 in DNA: TGTGCCAGCAGTTCCCGACAGGTTAATGAAAAACTGTTTTTT. Encoded protein: CASSSRQVNEKLFF.

This clonotype was recorded at least ten times. The chain employs TRBV15 and TRBJ1-5; D uncertain. CDR1 LNHNV and CDR2 YYDKDF come from the germline V gene (reference sequence). V lost 1 base, J lost 5 bases, and 12 bases lay in between. The CDR3 runs to 15 residues. The CDR3 here is CATSRGPGSDQPQHF. In nucleotides, the CDR3 is TGTGCCACCAGCAGAGGGCCCGGAAGTGATCAGCCCCAGCATTTT.

The chain links TRBV2 to TRBJ2-2, with D possibly matching TRBD1 (6 bases). Germline CDR1 is SNHLY and CDR2 is FYNNEI. Trimming removed 6 bases at V and 6 bases at J, with 14 bases between. The CDR3 is made up of 14 amino acids. The CDR3 region is CASRAVGGAGELFF. CDR3 DNA sequence: TGTGCCAGCAGGGCGGTAGGGGGAGCCGGGGAGCTGTTTTTT.

This clonotype showed up many times. The chain links TRBV20-1 to TRBJ2-5; possibly TRBD2 for D (6 bases). The germline V and J ends were trimmed by 3 bases and 4 bases, with 15 bases remaining between them. CDR1 is DFQATT and CDR2 is SNEGSKA in the germline V gene (reference sequence). This CDR3 comprises 14 residues. This chain's CDR3 is CSASMAGRGETQYF. CDR3 bases: TGCAGTGCTAGCATGGCAGGGCGGGGAGAGACCCAGTACTTC.

The CDR3 spells CSVVPQGSQETQYF. The CDR3 DNA reads TGCAGCGTTGTTCCCCAGGGGAGCCAAGAGACCCAGTACTTC. The chain joins TRBV29-1 to TRBJ2-5; tentative D call: TRBD1 (6 bases). V lost 4 bases and J 1 base, leaving 13 bases between the germline ends. Germline V lookup: CDR1 SQVTM, CDR2 ANQGSEA. The CDR3 is made up of 14 amino acids.

The V gene is TRBV5-1, the J gene TRBJ1-5; possible D gene TRBD1, 5 bases. Germline CDR1 and CDR2: SGHRS and YFSETQ. This CDR3 has 13 residues. Trimming took 0 bases from V and 11 from J, leaving 12 bases between them. This CDR3 reads CASSLAGKGAQHF. DNA of the CDR3: TGCGCCAGCAGCTTGGCGGGGAAAGGGGCCCAGCATTTT.

This clonotype showed up just once. CDR3 region: CASSWGTAQITEAFF. CDR3 nucleotide sequence: TGTGCCAGTAGTTGGGGGACGGCTCAGATAACTGAAGCTTTCTTT. This rearrangement joins TRBV19 to TRBJ1-1; maybe TRBD1 (5 bases). The germline V and J ends were trimmed by 5 bases and 5 bases, with 18 bases remaining between them. Germline-derived CDR1 and CDR2 are LNHDA and SQIVND (reference sequence). The length of the CDR3 is 15 residues.

V gene TRBV29-1 combines with J gene TRBJ1-2; 7 bases map to TRBD1. The V and J ends lost 8 bases and 8 bases, in that order; junction bases with no gene match: 20. In germline, CDR1 is SQVTM, CDR2 ANQGSEA. The CDR3 runs 15 residues. The CDR3 DNA is TGCAGCAGTTTAAAGAGGGGGACAGCAATACGGGGCTACACCTTC. Translating it yields CSSLKRGTAIRGYTF.

This clonotype was detected many times. V gene TRBV20-1 combines with J gene TRBJ1-2; D is unresolved. The V end was cut by 5 bases, the J end by 6 bases, with 16 bases between. The CDR3 consists of 13 residues. From germline, CDR1 is DFQATT and CDR2 SNEGSKA (reference sequence). CDR3 in amino acids: CSAEKEMTHGYTF. CDR3 DNA: TGCAGTGCTGAGAAAGAGATGACCCATGGCTACACCTTC.

A few counts support this clonotype. The chain links TRBV9 to TRBJ2-6; D is possibly TRBD1 (5 bases). The CDR3 contains 18 residues. Trimming left V 7 bases short and J 4 bases short, with 24 bases between. The germline CDR1 and CDR2 sequences are SGDLS and YYNGEE. The CDR3, as DNA: TGTGCCAGCTCACCAGTCTCGCCTTCGGCAGGGGGGGCCAACGTCCTGACTTTC. Translated, it gives CASSPVSPSAGGANVLTF.

Comments on this clonotype: The junction departs from the called germline gene at one end, perhaps through a read error. The chain combines TRBV7-7 with TRBJ1-1, with a tentative D call TRBD1 (6 bases). The CDR3 runs to 16 residues. The germline gives CDR1 SSHAT, CDR2 FNYEAQ (reference sequence). The CDR3 sequence: CASSAQRRDTNTEAFF. In DNA form, the CDR3 reads TGTGCTAGCAGCGCCCAACGACGGGACACGAACACTGAAGCTTTCTTT.

At least ten counts were recorded for this clonotype. The chain carries TRBV9 and TRBJ1-1; no clear D gene. V lost 3 bases, J lost 7 bases, and 22 bases lay in between. Germline lookup yields CDR1 SGDLS and CDR2 YYNGEE. This CDR3 is built from 16 residues. CDR3 loop: CASSASQGPPAFEAFF. The DNA for the CDR3 is TGTGCCAGCAGCGCAAGCCAAGGTCCTCCTGCGTTTGAAGCTTTCTTT.

The V gene is TRBV10-3, the J gene TRBJ1-5; TRBD1 matches 8 bases. V was pared by 4 bases and J by 5 bases, with 4 bases of the junction left unmatched. This CDR3 contains 14 residues. The germline V gene encodes CDR1 ENHRY and CDR2 SYGVKD. DNA of the CDR3: TGTGCCATCAGTGTAGGACAGGGCGATCAGCCCCAGCATTTT. Protein sequence: CAISVGQGDQPQHF.

This clonotype has only a few counts. The rearrangement uses TRBV9 and TRBJ1-6; perhaps TRBD1 as D (5 bases). CDR1 and CDR2 (germline): SGDLS, YYNGEE. Deletions cut 0 bases from V and 7 bases from J, with 11 bases between. The CDR3 sequence is 15 residues long. In nucleotides, the CDR3 is TGTGCCAGCAGCGTAGATGGGGGAGTAAATTCACCCCTCCACTTT. Translated, it gives CASSVDGGVNSPLHF. The variable domain in full, with the rest retrieved from reference TRBV9 and TRBJ1-6, is DSGVTQTPKHLITATGQRVTLRCSPRSGDLSVYWYQQSLDQGLQFLIQYYNGEERAKGNILERFSAQQFPDLHSELNLSSLELGDSALYFCASSVDGGVNSPLHFGNGTRLTVT.

This rearrangement joins TRBV29-1 to TRBJ1-1; D may be TRBD1 (6 bases). Trimming shortened V by 8 bases and J by 1 base, and 8 bases separated the two germline ends. The CDR3 contains 11 residues. CDR1 is SQVTM, CDR2 ANQGSEA, per germline. This CDR3 reads CSSGQNTEAFF. CDR3 sequence (DNA): TGCAGCTCGGGACAGAACACTGAAGCTTTCTTT.

The table lists this clonotype with many counts. V is TRBV7-2 and J is TRBJ2-7; the D is unclear. The germline V gene has CDR1 SGHTA and CDR2 FQGNSA. CDR3 size: 12 residues. Trimming pared 1 base from V and 3 bases from J, leaving 4 bases between. The CDR3: CASSLVSYEQYF. The CDR3, as DNA: TGTGCCAGCAGCTTAGTCAGCTACGAGCAGTACTTC.

The chain carries TRBV28 and TRBJ2-7; TRBD1 agrees at 7 bases. Trimming took 7 bases from V and 3 from J; bases not matched to a gene: 9. Germline V gives CDR1 MDHEN, CDR2 SYDVKM. The CDR3 is 14 residues long. CDR3 region: CASTLPGQYYEQYF. The CDR3, as DNA: TGTGCCAGCACCCTCCCGGGACAGTACTACGAGCAGTACTTC.

This clonotype showed up just a few times. CDR3 in amino acids: CASSQDPRGPDVREKLFF. The CDR3 region has the DNA TGCGCCAGCAGCCAAGATCCCCGGGGACCAGATGTGAGGGAAAAACTGTTTTTT. The chain recombines TRBV4-1 with TRBJ1-4, with a tentative D call TRBD1 (5 bases). Trimming cost V 0 bases and J 8 bases, with 22 bases left between them. This CDR3 has 18 residues. Germline CDR1 reads MGHRA; CDR2 reads YSYEKL.

The chain joins TRBV5-4 to TRBJ1-6, with D hard to call. The CDR3 is 16 residues long. Germline CDR1 SGHNT, CDR2 YYREEE (reference sequence). V gave up 4 bases and J gave up 7 bases, with 18 bases separating them. The CDR3 sequence is CASSGPPDLLNSPLHF. CDR3 nucleotide sequence: TGTGCCAGCAGCGGGCCCCCGGACCTCCTAAATTCACCCCTCCACTTT. Full variable domain (missing parts from reference TRBV5-4 and TRBJ1-6): ETGVTQSPTHLIKTRGQQVTLRCSSQSGHNTVSWYQQALGQGPQFIFQYYREEENGRGNFPPRFSGLQFPNYSSELNVNALELDDSALYLCASSGPPDLLNSPLHFGNGTRLTVT.

This clonotype was seen ten or more times. This rearrangement joins TRBV29-1 to TRBJ1-2; D is perhaps TRBD1 (6 bases). Trimming left V 1 base short and J 6 bases short, with 6 bases between. The CDR3 is 11 amino acids. CDR1 is SQVTM and CDR2 is ANQGSEA in the germline V gene. The CDR3: CSVEGGHGYTF. CDR3 nucleotides: TGCAGCGTTGAAGGGGGGCATGGCTACACCTTC. The full variable domain, in which reference TRBV29-1 and TRBJ1-2 provide the parts outside the CDR3, is SAVISQKPSRDICQRGTSLTIQCQVDSQVTMMFWYRQQPGQSLTLIATANQGSEATYESGFVIDKFPISRPNLTFSTLTVSNMSPEDSSIYLCSVEGGHGYTFGSGTRLTVV.

This clonotype was recorded many times. A read error may produce the germline difference seen at one junction end. The genes are TRBV4-1 and TRBJ1-5, with 7 bases aligning to TRBD1. Per germline, CDR1 MGHRA and CDR2 YSYEKL. There are 14 residues in the CDR3. Here the CDR3 DNA reads TGTGCCAGCAGCCAGCAGGGGGAATATCAGCCCCAGCATTTT. Translated, it gives CASSQQGEYQPQHF.

Only a few counts were recorded for this clonotype. Its ends do not fully match the called genes, so a read error is possible. V and J are TRBV29-1 and TRBJ1-1, with TRBD1 as a possible D gene (6 bases). CDR3 length: 11 residues. Germline CDR1 reads SQVTM; CDR2 reads ANQGSEA. In DNA, the CDR3 is TGCAGCGCTGAACAGGGCACTGAAGCTTTCTTT. Residues: CSAEQGTEAFF.

The chain is built from TRBV10-3 and TRBJ2-6, with no clear D. The CDR3 totals 13 residues. V lost 4 bases, J lost 4 bases, and 5 bases lay in between. Per the germline V gene, CDR1 is ENHRY and CDR2 is SYGVKD. For the CDR3, the DNA is TGTGCCATCAGTGCAACAGGGGCCAACGTCCTGACTTTC. Its translation is CAISATGANVLTF.

This clonotype came up many times. This chain connects TRBV7-9 to TRBJ1-1; D possibly corresponds to TRBD1 (6 bases). Germline CDR1 is SEHNR and CDR2 is FQNEAQ (reference sequence). This CDR3 contains 15 residues. V was clipped by 4 bases and J by 3 bases, with 15 bases between them. In nucleotides, the CDR3 is TGTGCCAGCAGCTATTACAGGGATGCGCACACTGAAGCTTTCTTT. Translation: CASSYYRDAHTEAFF.

The chain recombines TRBV29-1 with TRBJ2-5, with 7 bases lining up with TRBD2. This CDR3 spans 14 amino acids. Germline trimming cut 5 bases from V and 3 bases from J; bases unmatched to any gene: 9. CDR1 SQVTM and CDR2 ANQGSEA come from the germline V gene. The CDR3 DNA reads as TGCAGCGTTTCGGGGAGGGAGGGGAAAGAGACCCAGTACTTC. This gives the protein CSVSGREGKETQYF.